The T cell receptor beta chain described here comes from a study of beta chain features in type 1 diabetes. Heparinised blood was drawn once per donor, averaging around 120 mL. Using CD45RO/CCR7/CD25/CD127/CD95/CD27, CD4+ naive, central memory, regulatory and stem cell-like memory cells were sorted. Findings of the study overall: Moderate yet significant TCRB CDR3 shortening was seen in Type 1 diabetes patients in all four CD4+ subsets.

Points on this clone: Its antigen is currently unknown.

Trimming shortened V by 4 bases and J by 1 base, and 11 bases separated the two germline ends. The CDR3 loop spans 14 amino acids. Looked up from germline, CDR1 is SGHNT and CDR2 is YYREEE (reference sequence). The entirety of the isolated RNA underwent reverse transcription, so expressed TCRB transcripts were sequenced. Assay: immunoSEQ multiplex PCR; the TCRdb copy retains only in-frame clones and omits some. There are around 260,000 clones in the sample; approximately 20% occur only once, and 0.028% lies in the top ten. The V gene is TRBV5-4, the J gene TRBJ2-5; TRBD1 might be the D (6 bases). The receptor was derived from a woman aged 40 to 55 with type 1 diabetes. The sequenced material came from naive CD4+ T cells from blood. For the CDR3, the DNA is TGTGCCAGCAGCGCTCGGGACACCCAAGAGACCCAGTACTTC. This sequence encodes CASSARDTQETQYF. The whole variable domain, filled in from reference TRBV5-4 and TRBJ2-5, reads ETGVTQSPTHLIKTRGQQVTLRCSSQSGHNTVSWYQQALGQGPQFIFQYYREEENGRGNFPPRFSGLQFPNYSSELNVNALELDDSALYLCASSARDTQETQYFGPGTRLLVL.